This T cell receptor beta chain derives from a study of T cell responses to AZD1222 COVID-19 vaccine. Sequencing used immunoSEQ multiplex PCR; TCRdb keeps in-frame clones, though not all of them. The sample consists of roughly 120,000 clones, 92% of them appearing once. Researchers grouped second doses given at about 4 or about 12 weeks into one pool. Study results and limitations: Donors were largely white British and mainly female; clonal diversity was possibly underestimated. Along spike, vaccine-associated CD4 TCRs were found throughout, with dominance at 160-218 and 743-854. At baseline, just a handful of AZD1222 recipients tested seropositive.

CDR1 is SGHTA, CDR2 FQGNSA, per germline. Germline trimming cut 3 bases from V and 5 bases from J; bases unmatched to any gene: 5. This CDR3 comprises 15 residues. With respect to this clone: The antigen is undetermined.

The source of this sequence is an adult who received the AZD1222 COVID-19 vaccine. This rearrangement joins TRBV7-2 to TRBJ2-1; TRBD1 matches 9 bases. The material was peripheral blood, obtained 28 days after the second AZD1222 dose. The CDR3 DNA reads as TGTGCCAGCAGCTTGGGGACAGGGACCAACAATGAGCAGTTCTTC. The encoded protein is CASSLGTGTNNEQFF. Based on the CDR3 plus reference TRBV7-2 and TRBJ2-1, the full variable domain is GAGVSQSPSNKVTEKGKDVELRCDPISGHTALYWYRQSLGQGLEFLIYFQGNSAPDKSGLPSDRFSAERTGGSVSTLTIQRTQQEDSAVYLCASSLGTGTNNEQFFGPGTRLTVL.